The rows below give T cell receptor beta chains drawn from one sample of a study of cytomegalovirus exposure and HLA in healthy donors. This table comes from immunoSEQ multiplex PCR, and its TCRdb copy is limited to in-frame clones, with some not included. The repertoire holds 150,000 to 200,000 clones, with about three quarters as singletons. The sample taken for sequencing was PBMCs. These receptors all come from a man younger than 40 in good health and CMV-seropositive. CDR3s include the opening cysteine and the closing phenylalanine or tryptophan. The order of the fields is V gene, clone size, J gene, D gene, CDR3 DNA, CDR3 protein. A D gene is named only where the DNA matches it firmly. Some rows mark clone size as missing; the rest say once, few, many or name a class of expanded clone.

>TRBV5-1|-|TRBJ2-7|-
TGCGCCAGCAGCTTGATGGGCAGGGAATACGAGCAGTACTTC
CASSLMGREYEQYF
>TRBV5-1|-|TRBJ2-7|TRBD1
TGCGCCAGCAGCCAGGGACAGGGGATGAACGAGCAGTACTTC
CASSQGQGMNEQYF
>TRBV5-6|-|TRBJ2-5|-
TGTGCCAGCATCAGCCCGGGACTCCAAGAGACCCAGTACTTC
CASISPGLQETQYF
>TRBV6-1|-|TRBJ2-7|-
TGTGCCAGCGCCCCGAGCTACGAGCAGTACTTC
CASAPSYEQYF
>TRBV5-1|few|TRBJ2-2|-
TGCGCCAGCAGCCAGGACTACTCGAACACCGGGGAGCTGTTTTTT
CASSQDYSNTGELFF
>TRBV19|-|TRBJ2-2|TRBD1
TGTGCCAGTACGGGACAGGGGTACACCGGGGAGCTGTTTTTT
CASTGQGYTGELFF
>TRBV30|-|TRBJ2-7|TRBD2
TGTGCCTGGACCCCTAGCGGGAGGGTGGGCTACGAGCAGTACTTC
CAWTPSGRVGYEQYF
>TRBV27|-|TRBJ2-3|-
TGTGCCAGCAGTTTATATGTAGGGACTAGCACAGATACGCAGTATTTT
CASSLYVGTSTDTQYF
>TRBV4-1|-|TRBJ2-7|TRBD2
TGCGCCAGCAGCCAAGCCCCTAGCGGGATGTCCTACGAGCAGTACTTC
CASSQAPSGMSYEQYF
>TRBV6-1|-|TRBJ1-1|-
TGTGCCAGCAGTGAAGTTTTAAGGCCCAGGGCTTTCTTT
CASSEVLRPRAFF
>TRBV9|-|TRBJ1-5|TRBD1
TGTGCCAGCAGCGGACAGGGGGACAGCAATCAGCCCCAGCATTTT
CASSGQGDSNQPQHF
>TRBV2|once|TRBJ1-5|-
TGTGCCAGCAGTGGGCGGGATAGCAATCAGCCCCAGCATTTT
CASSGRDSNQPQHF
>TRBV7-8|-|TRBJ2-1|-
TGTGCCAGCAGCTTAGCCCCCACAGGACAGAGCTCCTACAATGAGCAGTTCTTC
CASSLAPTGQSSYNEQFF
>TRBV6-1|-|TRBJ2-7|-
TGTGCCAGCAGTGAAGAGTCGGCCAGGGGCTACGAGCAGTACTTC
CASSEESARGYEQYF
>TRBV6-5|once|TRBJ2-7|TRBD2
TGTGCCAGCAGTATACTAACTAGCGGGAGCTACGAGCAGTACTTC
CASSILTSGSYEQYF
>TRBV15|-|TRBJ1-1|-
TGTGCCACCAGCAGAGATCGAACGGGGAACACTGAAGCTTTCTTT
CATSRDRTGNTEAFF
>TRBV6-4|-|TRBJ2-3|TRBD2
TGTGCCAGCAGTGACTCGGGACTAGCGGACATAATCTCTAGCACAGATACGCAGTATTTT
CASSDSGLADIISSTDTQYF
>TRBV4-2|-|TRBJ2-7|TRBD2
TGTGCCAGCAGCCCCAGGAAACCTCCGACTAGCGGGAGGGCATCGGGCTACGAGCAGTACTTC
CASSPRKPPTSGRASGYEQYF
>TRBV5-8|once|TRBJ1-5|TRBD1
TGTGCCAGCAGCTTGGGGACAGGGGTTAGCAATCAGCCCCAGCATTTT
CASSLGTGVSNQPQHF
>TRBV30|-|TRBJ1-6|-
TGTGCCTGTCTACAGGGTGCGTCTTCACCCCTCCACTTT
CACLQGASSPLHF
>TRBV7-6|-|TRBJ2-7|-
TGTGCCAGCAGCTCAGGGTTATTCTACGAGCAGTACTTC
CASSSGLFYEQYF
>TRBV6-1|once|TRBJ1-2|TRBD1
TGTGCCAGCACAACCGGGACAGGGGGCGGTGGCTACACCTTC
CASTTGTGGGGYTF
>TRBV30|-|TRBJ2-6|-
TGTGCCTGGACTGCTGGGGCCAACGTCCTGACTTTC
CAWTAGANVLTF
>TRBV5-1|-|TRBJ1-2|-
TGCGCCAGCAGATCCGGGACGGGGGACTATGGCTACACCTTC
CASRSGTGDYGYTF
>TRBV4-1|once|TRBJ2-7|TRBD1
TGCGCCAGCAGCCAAGGGCAGGGGGTGTCCTACGAGCAGTACTTC
CASSQGQGVSYEQYF
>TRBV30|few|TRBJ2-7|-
TGTGCCTGGAGTTCGATGGCGAGGTACGAGCAGTACTTC
CAWSSMARYEQYF
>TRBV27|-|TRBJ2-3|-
TGTGCCAGCAGTTTCGGGCTAGCGAGGGCAGATACGCAGTATTTT
CASSFGLARADTQYF
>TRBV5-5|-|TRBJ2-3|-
TGTGCCAGCAGCCCCGCCGGCGGGACAGCCGTCGTTAATACGCAGTATTTT
CASSPAGGTAVVNTQYF
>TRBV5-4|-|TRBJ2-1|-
TGTGCCAGCAGCTTCGGCGGGCCGAGCTCCTACAATGAGCAGTTCTTC
CASSFGGPSSYNEQFF
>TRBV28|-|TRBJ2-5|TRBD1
TGTGCCAGCAGTTCCATCCGCCGGGACAGTAGGCAAGAGACCCAGTACTTC
CASSSIRRDSRQETQYF
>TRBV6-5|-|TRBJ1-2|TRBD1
TGTGCCAGCAGCAGACAGGGACATAACTATGGCTACACCTTC
CASSRQGHNYGYTF
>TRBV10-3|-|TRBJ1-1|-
TGTGCCATCAGTAACTACCCCCAAGCTGAAGCTTTCTTT
CAISNYPQAEAFF
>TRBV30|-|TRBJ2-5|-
TGTGCCTGGAGTGTACCGGGGGTGTTCGAGACCCAGTACTTC
CAWSVPGVFETQYF
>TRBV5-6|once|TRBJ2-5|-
TGTGCCAGCAGCCGTCCCACCTTCGGACTACCCCCCAGGGCCCAGTACTTC
CASSRPTFGLPPRAQYF
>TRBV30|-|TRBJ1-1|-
TGTGCCTGGAGTGTTAACCGGGAAGCTTTCTTT
CAWSVNREAFF
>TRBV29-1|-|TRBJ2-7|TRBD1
TGCAGCGTGATGACTAGGACAGGGGGCTACGAGCAGTACTTC
CSVMTRTGGYEQYF
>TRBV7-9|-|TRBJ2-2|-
TGTGCCAGCAGCTTAACAGGCAGTGTGAACACCGGGGAGCTGTTTTTT
CASSLTGSVNTGELFF
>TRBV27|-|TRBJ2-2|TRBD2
TGTGCCAGCACTCGTGTGCTTGGCGGGAGGGCCGGATTTCGCGGGGAGCTGTTTTTT
CASTRVLGGRAGFRGELFF
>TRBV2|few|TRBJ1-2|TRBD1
TGTGCCAGCAGTGAGTGGACAGGGAGAGAGGATGGCTACACCTTC
CASSEWTGREDGYTF
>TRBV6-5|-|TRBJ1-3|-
TGTGCCAGCATAGCCACCGCCTCTGGAAACACCATATATTTT
CASIATASGNTIYF
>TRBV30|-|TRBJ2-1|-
TGTGCCTGGAGTGTTATTAGGAGGAGATACAATGAGCAGTTCTTC
CAWSVIRRRYNEQFF
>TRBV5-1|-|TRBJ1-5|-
TGCGCCAGCAGCGTTGGGGGGGACAATCAGCCCCAGCATTTT
CASSVGGDNQPQHF
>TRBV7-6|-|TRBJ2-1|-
TGTGCCAGCAGCTTAGAAGTGGGAGAGACCTACAATGAGCAGTTCTTC
CASSLEVGETYNEQFF
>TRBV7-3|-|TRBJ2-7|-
TGTGCCAGCAGCTCGGGAGCGGGCGAGCAGTACTTC
CASSSGAGEQYF
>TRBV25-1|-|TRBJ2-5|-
TGTGCCAGCAGTGATACGCGGGGATTACAAGAGATCCAGTACTTC
CASSDTRGLQEIQYF
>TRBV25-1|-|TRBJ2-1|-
TGTGCCAGCAGTGACCCACAGCAGCGGCCCTACAATGAGCAGTTCTTC
CASSDPQQRPYNEQFF
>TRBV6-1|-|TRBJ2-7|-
TGTGCCAGCTCGCCCCGAGTAATAGCGGTCTACGAGCAGTACTTC
CASSPRVIAVYEQYF
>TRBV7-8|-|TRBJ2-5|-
TGTGCCAGCAGCCAACAAGAGACCCAGTACTTC
CASSQQETQYF
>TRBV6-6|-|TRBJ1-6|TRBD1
TGTGCCAGCATTTGGACAGGGAGTGATTCACCCCTCCACTTT
CASIWTGSDSPLHF
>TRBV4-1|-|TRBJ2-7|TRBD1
TGCGCCAGCAGCCAATCAGGGGGACCCTACGAGCAGTACTTC
CASSQSGGPYEQYF
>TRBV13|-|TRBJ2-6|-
TGTGCCAGCAGTTGGCGGTCCTCTGGGGCCAACGTCCTGACTTTC
CASSWRSSGANVLTF
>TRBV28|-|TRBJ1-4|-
TGTGCCAGCAGGGGAGGAGGGGAAAAACTGTTTTTT
CASRGGGEKLFF
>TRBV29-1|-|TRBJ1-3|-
TGCAGCGCCGACTCTGGTGGAAACACCATATATTTT
CSADSGGNTIYF
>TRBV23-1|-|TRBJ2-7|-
TGCGCCAGTCCTGCGAGAAAATCTTCCCCTAAGATGGCGGGACCCTCCTACGAGCAGTACTTC
CASPARKSSPKMAGPSYEQYF
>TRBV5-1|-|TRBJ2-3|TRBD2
TGCGCCAGCAGCTTGGCCGTCGCTAGCGGGAATGCAGATACGCAGTATTTT
CASSLAVASGNADTQYF